A selection of T cell receptor beta chains follows, all from one sample in a study of vaccination and CD4 T cells after COVID-19. The antigens for these receptors are not known. Each CDR3 protein gets one entry after TCRdb re-called the PCR reads with MiXCR. The data hold over 15,000 distinct CDR3 sequences, with around 46% observed a single time. Sequencing was performed on CD4+ T cells from blood, cultured in vitro, taken before SARS-CoV-2 vaccination. These receptors came from a human donor who had recovered from COVID-19. CDR3s include the opening cysteine and the closing phenylalanine or tryptophan. The order of the fields is D gene, CDR3 length, J gene, clone size, V gene, CDR3 protein, CDR3 DNA. D genes are given only for firm matches. The size field is filled for only some rows; it gives once, few, many or a size class.

-,15,TRBJ1-2,-,TRBV7-2,CASSLVRGANYGYTF,TGTGCCAGCAGCTTAGTCCGAGGAGCTAACTATGGCTACACCTTC
-,14,TRBJ1-1,few,TRBV5-4,CASSLDATRDEAFF,TGTGCCAGCAGCTTGGACGCAACAAGGGATGAAGCTTTCTTT
-,16,TRBJ2-2,-,TRBV7-7,CASSPNNRENTGELFF,TGTGCCAGCAGCCCCAACAACAGAGAGAACACCGGGGAGCTGTTTTTT
TRBD1,16,TRBJ1-6,-,TRBV11-3,CASSLEAQGKNSPLHF,TGTGCCAGCAGCTTAGAGGCACAGGGGAAAAATTCACCCCTCCACTTT
-,13,TRBJ1-1,-,TRBV14,CASSQLGQGRAFF,TGTGCCAGCAGCCAATTGGGGCAGGGTCGGGCTTTCTTT
-,12,TRBJ2-1,-,TRBV5-5,CASSRWADEQFF,TGTGCCAGCAGCCGATGGGCTGATGAGCAGTTCTTC
TRBD1,14,TRBJ1-5,-,TRBV20-1,CSAGGQGGFGPQHF,TGCAGTGCTGGGGGACAGGGTGGTTTTGGGCCCCAGCATTTT
TRBD1,15,TRBJ2-2,few,TRBV6-1,CASHTGERDTGELFF,TGTGCCAGCCATACAGGGGAAAGAGACACCGGGGAGCTGTTTTTT
TRBD1,15,TRBJ1-3,few,TRBV27,CASSLRTGGGNTIYF,TGTGCCAGCAGTTTGCGGACAGGGGGCGGAAACACCATATATTTT
-,12,TRBJ2-2,-,TRBV6-1,CASSENTGELFF,TGTGCCAGCAGTGAGAACACCGGGGAGCTGTTTTTT
-,13,TRBJ1-5,few,TRBV20-1,CSASSSGNQPQHF,TGCAGTGCTAGTAGCTCCGGCAATCAGCCCCAGCATTTT
-,16,TRBJ2-6,-,TRBV7-3,CASSQGPNSGANVLTF,TGTGCCAGCAGCCAAGGACCGAACTCTGGGGCCAACGTCCTGACTTTC
-,16,TRBJ1-1,-,TRBV20-1,CSALTMITGYNTEAFF,TGCAGTGCCCTAACCATGATAACAGGGTACAACACTGAAGCTTTCTTT
TRBD1,13,TRBJ2-1,-,TRBV7-8,CASSLDRVNEQFF,TGTGCCAGCAGCTTGGACAGGGTCAATGAGCAGTTCTTC
-,16,TRBJ2-2,-,TRBV20-1,CSAREMGPSNTGELFF,TGCAGTGCTAGAGAAATGGGACCGAGTAACACCGGGGAGCTGTTTTTT
TRBD1,15,TRBJ1-3,-,TRBV7-9,CASSLGTGFGNTIYF,TGTGCCAGCAGCTTAGGGACAGGGTTTGGAAACACCATATATTTT
-,15,TRBJ2-3,-,TRBV6-2/TRBV6-3,CASSYSTLASDTQYF,TGTGCCAGCAGTTACTCGACACTAGCATCGGATACGCAGTATTTT